Described below is a single T cell receptor beta chain sequence and its context. No antigen is known for it. The data derive from a study of shared clonotypes between healthy human individuals. General study points: In general, naive subsets displayed greater estimated richness than memory subsets did.

Per the study methods: ImmunoSEQ yielded junction-only sequences lacking quality scores, so filtering differed. The data were produced by immunoSEQ multiplex PCR, yet TCRdb's version contains in-frame clones alone and is incomplete. Clone size and V and J calls were adopted from that table, with D and trimming inferred from the DNA. The sample carries hundreds of thousands of clones, around 72% recorded once. The source of this sequence is a woman in her twenties or thirties in good health. What was sequenced was memory CD4+ T cells sorted from blood. Stated subset: CD45RA-negative fraction.

The CDR3 sequence: CASSSGVGNTIYF. Here the CDR3 DNA reads TGTGCCAGCAGCTCCGGGGTCGGAAACACCATATATTTT. The J gene is TRBJ1-3, the V gene TRBV7-3; D uncertain. Germline V gene data show CDR1 as SGHTA and CDR2 as FQGTGA. The V end was cut by 4 bases, the J end by 4 bases, with 8 bases between. The CDR3 spans 13 residues.